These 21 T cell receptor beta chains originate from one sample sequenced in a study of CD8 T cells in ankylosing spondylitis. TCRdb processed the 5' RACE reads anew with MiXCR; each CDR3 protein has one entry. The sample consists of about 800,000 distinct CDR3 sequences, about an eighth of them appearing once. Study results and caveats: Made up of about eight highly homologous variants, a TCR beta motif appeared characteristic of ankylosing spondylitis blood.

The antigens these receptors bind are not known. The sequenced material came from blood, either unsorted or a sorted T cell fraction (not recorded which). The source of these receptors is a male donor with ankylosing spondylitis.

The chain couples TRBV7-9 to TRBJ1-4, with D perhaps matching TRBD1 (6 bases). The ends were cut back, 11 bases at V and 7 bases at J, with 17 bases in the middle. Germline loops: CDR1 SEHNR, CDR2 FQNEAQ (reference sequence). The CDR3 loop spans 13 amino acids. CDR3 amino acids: CAGGASRGEKLFF. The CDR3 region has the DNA TGTGCCGGGGGGGCCTCTCGAGGTGAAAAACTGTTTTTT.

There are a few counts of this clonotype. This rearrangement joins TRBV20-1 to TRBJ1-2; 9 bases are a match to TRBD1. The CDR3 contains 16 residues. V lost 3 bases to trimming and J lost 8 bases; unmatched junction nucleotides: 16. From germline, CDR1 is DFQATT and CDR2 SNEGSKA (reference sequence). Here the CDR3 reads CSASDLPGQGLKGYTF. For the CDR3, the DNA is TGCAGTGCTAGCGATCTGCCGGGACAGGGTTTGAAAGGCTACACCTTC.

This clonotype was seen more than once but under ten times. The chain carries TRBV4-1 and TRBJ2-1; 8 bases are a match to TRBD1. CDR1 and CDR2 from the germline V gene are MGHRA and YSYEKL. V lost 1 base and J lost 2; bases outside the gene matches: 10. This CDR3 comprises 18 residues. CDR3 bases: TGCGCCAGCAGCCAAGGCAGTACCGACAGGGGACCCTACAATGAGCAGTTCTTC. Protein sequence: CASSQGSTDRGPYNEQFF.

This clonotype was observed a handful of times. CDR3 amino acids: CASSPPYTETEAFF. CDR3 sequence (DNA): TGTGCCAGCTCACCACCGTACACGGAAACTGAAGCTTTCTTT. The V and J genes are TRBV18 and TRBJ1-1; D gene unclear. Germline V gene lookup returns CDR1 KGHSH and CDR2 LQKENI. V lost 0 bases and J lost 5, with 10 bases in between. CDR3 length: 14 amino acids.

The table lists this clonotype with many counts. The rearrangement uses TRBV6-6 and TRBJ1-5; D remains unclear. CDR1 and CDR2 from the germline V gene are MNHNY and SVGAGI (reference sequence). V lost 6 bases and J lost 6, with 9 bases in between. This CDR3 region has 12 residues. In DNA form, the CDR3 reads TGTGCCAGCAGACCGGAGGGTCAGCCCCAGCATTTT. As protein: CASRPEGQPQHF.

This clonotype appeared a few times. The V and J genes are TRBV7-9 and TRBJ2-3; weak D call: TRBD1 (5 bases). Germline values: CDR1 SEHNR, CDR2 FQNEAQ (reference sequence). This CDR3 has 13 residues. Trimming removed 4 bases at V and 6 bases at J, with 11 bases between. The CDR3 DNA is TGTGCCAGCAGCTACAGGAAGGGGGATACGCAGTATTTT. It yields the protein CASSYRKGDTQYF. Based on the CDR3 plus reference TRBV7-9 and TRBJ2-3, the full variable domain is DTGVSQNPRHKITKRGQNVTFRCDPISEHNRLYWYRQTLGQGPEFLTYFQNEAQLEKSRLLSDRFSAERPKGSFSTLEIQRTEQGDSAMYLCASSYRKGDTQYFGPGTRLTVL.

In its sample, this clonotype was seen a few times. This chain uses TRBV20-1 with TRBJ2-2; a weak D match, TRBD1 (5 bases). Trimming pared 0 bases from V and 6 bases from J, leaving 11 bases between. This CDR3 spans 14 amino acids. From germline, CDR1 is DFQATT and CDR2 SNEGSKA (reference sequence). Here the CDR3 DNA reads TGCAGTGCTAGAGATCTCAAGGGGTCCGGGGAGCTGTTTTTT. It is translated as CSARDLKGSGELFF.

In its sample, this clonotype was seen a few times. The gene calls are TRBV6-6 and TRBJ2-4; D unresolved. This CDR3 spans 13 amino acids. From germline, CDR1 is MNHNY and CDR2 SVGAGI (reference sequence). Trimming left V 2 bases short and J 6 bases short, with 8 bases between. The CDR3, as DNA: TGTGCCAGCAGTTACGGGGATACAAACATTCAGTACTTC. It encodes CASSYGDTNIQYF.

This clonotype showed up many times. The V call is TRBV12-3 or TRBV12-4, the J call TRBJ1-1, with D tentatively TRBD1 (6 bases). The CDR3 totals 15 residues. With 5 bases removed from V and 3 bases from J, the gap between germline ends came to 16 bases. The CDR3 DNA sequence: TGTGCCAGCAGTAGGGGGGCCCAGGGGTACACTGAAGCTTTCTTT. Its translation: CASSRGAQGYTEAFF.

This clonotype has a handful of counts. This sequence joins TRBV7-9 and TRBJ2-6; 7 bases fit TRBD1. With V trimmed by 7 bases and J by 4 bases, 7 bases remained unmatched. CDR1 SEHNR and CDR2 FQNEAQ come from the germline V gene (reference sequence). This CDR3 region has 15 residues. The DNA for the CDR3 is TGTGCCAGCACCTCAGACAGGGAAGGGGCCAACGTCCTGACTTTC. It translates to CASTSDREGANVLTF. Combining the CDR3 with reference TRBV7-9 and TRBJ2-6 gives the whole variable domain DTGVSQNPRHKITKRGQNVTFRCDPISEHNRLYWYRQTLGQGPEFLTYFQNEAQLEKSRLLSDRFSAERPKGSFSTLEIQRTEQGDSAMYLCASTSDREGANVLTFGAGSRLTVL.

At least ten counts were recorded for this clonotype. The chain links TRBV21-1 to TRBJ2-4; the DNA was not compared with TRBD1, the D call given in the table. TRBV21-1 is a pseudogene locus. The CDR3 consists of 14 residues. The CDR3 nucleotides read TGTGCCAGCAGCAGGGGACAGGAAAAAAACATTCAGTACTTC. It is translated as CASSRGQEKNIQYF.

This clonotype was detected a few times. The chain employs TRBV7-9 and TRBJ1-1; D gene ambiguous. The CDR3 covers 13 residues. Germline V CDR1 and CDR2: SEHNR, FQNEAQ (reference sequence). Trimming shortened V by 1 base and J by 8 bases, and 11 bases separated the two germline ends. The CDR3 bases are TGTGCCAGCAGCTTAGTAGCCAGCCAGGAAGCTTTCTTT. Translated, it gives CASSLVASQEAFF. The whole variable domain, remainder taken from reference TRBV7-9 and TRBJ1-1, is DTGVSQNPRHKITKRGQNVTFRCDPISEHNRLYWYRQTLGQGPEFLTYFQNEAQLEKSRLLSDRFSAERPKGSFSTLEIQRTEQGDSAMYLCASSLVASQEAFFGQGTRLTVV.

DNA for the CDR3: TGCAGTGCTTCGACTAGCGCACACGAATACGAGCAGTACTTC. It encodes CSASTSAHEYEQYF. The chain has TRBV20-1 and TRBJ2-7; 8 bases align to TRBD2. Germline lookup yields CDR1 DFQATT and CDR2 SNEGSKA (reference sequence). V shed 5 bases and J 4 bases; nucleotides not matched to a gene: 10. The CDR3 consists of 14 residues.

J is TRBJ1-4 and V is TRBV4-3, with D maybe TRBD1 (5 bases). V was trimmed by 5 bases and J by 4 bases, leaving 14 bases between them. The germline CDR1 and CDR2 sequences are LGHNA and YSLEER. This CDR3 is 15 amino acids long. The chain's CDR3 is CASSSQTVGNEKLFF. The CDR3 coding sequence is TGCGCCAGCAGCTCTCAGACAGTTGGTAATGAAAAACTGTTTTTT.

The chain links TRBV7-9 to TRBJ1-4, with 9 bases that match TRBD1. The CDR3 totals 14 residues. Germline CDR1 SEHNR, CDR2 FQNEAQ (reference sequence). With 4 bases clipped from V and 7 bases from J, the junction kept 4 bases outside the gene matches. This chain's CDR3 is CASSWTGAAEKLFF. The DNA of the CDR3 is TGTGCCAGCAGCTGGACAGGGGCCGCTGAAAAACTGTTTTTT. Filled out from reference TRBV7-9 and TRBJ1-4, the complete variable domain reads DTGVSQNPRHKITKRGQNVTFRCDPISEHNRLYWYRQTLGQGPEFLTYFQNEAQLEKSRLLSDRFSAERPKGSFSTLEIQRTEQGDSAMYLCASSWTGAAEKLFFGSGTQLSVL.

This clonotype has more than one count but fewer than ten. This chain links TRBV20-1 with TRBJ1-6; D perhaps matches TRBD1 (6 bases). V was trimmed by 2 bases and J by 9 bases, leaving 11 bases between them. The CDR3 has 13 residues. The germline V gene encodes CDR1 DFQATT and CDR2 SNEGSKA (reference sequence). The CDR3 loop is CSARRGFGSPLHF. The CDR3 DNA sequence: TGCAGTGCTAGAAGGGGGTTTGGTTCACCCCTCCACTTT.

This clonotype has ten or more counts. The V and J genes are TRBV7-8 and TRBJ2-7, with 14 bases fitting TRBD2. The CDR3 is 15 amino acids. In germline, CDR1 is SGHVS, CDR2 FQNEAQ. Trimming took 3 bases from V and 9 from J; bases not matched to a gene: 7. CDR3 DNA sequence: TGTGCCAGCAGCTTTACCGGGACTAGCGGGAGCCGGCAGTACTTC. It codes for CASSFTGTSGSRQYF.

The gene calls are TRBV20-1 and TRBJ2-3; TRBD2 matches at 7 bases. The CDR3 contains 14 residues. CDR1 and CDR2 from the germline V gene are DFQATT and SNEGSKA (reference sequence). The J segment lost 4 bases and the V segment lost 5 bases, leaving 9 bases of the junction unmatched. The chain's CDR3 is CSAQGTNHPDTQYF. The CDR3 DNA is TGCAGTGCTCAAGGGACTAATCACCCAGATACGCAGTATTTT.

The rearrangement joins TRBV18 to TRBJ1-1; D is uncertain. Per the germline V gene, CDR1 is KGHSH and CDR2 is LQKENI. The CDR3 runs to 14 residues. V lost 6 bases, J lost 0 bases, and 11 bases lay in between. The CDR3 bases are TGTGCCAGCTCTCCTAGCGACATGAACACTGAAGCTTTCTTT. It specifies CASSPSDMNTEAFF.

CDR3 sequence: CASKDWLPGHLNEKLFF. DNA of the CDR3: TGTGCCAGCAAGGACTGGCTACCGGGACACCTTAATGAAAAACTGTTTTTT. This chain links TRBV6-1 with TRBJ1-4, with D tentatively TRBD1 (6 bases). Germline loops: CDR1 MNHNS, CDR2 SASEGT. CDR3 length equals 17 residues. V lost 7 bases and J 4 bases, leaving 22 bases between the germline ends.

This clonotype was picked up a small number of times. CDR3 loop: CASSPVGANTGELFF. In DNA, the CDR3 is TGTGCCAGCAGCCCCGTGGGGGCGAACACCGGGGAGCTGTTTTTT. V gene TRBV9 combines with J gene TRBJ2-2, with D perhaps being TRBD1 or TRBD2 (5 bases each). Trimming took 4 bases from V and 0 from J, leaving 10 bases between them. Germline V CDR1 and CDR2: SGDLS, YYNGEE. The CDR3 is made up of 15 amino acids. Full variable domain (outside the CDR3, taken from reference TRBV9 and TRBJ2-2): DSGVTQTPKHLITATGQRVTLRCSPRSGDLSVYWYQQSLDQGLQFLIQYYNGEERAKGNILERFSAQQFPDLHSELNLSSLELGDSALYFCASSPVGANTGELFFGEGSRLTVL.